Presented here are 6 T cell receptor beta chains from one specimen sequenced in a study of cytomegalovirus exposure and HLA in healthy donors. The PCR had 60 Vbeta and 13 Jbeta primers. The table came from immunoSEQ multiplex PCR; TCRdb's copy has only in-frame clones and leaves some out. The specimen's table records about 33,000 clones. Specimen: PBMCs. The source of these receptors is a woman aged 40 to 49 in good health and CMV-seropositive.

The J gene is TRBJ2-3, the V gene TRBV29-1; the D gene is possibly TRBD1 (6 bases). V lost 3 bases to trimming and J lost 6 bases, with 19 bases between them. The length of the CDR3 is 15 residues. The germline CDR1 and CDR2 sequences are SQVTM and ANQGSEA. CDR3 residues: CSVEDSDFWADTQYF. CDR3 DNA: TGCAGCGTTGAGGACAGCGACTTTTGGGCCGATACGCAGTATTTT.

The CDR3 protein is CASKSGTSGEQFF. The CDR3 DNA reads as TGTGCCAGCAAGAGCGGGACATCAGGTGAGCAGTTCTTC. The rearrangement joins TRBV27 to TRBJ2-1; the D gene is possibly TRBD2 (7 bases). Deletions cut 7 bases from V and 9 bases from J, with 16 bases between. The CDR3 contains 13 residues. CDR1 and CDR2 (germline): MNHEY, SMNVEV (reference sequence).

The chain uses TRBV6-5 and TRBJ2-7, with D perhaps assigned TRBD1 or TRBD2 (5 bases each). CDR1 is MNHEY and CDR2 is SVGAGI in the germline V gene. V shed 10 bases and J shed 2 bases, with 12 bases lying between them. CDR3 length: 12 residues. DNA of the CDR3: TGTGCCACCAGGGCCGGGGCCTACGAGCAGTACTTC. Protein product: CATRAGAYEQYF.

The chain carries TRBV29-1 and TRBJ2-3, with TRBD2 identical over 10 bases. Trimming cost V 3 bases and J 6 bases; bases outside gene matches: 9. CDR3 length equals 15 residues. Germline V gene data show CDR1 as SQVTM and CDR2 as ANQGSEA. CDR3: CSVEDLAGASDTQYF. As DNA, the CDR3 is TGCAGCGTTGAGGATCTAGCGGGAGCTTCGGATACGCAGTATTTT.

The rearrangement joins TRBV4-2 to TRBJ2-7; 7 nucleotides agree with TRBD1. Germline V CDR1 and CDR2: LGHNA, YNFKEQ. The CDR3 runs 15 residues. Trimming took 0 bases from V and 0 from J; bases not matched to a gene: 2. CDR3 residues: CASSQDDRVSYEQYF. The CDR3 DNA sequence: TGTGCCAGCAGCCAAGATGACAGGGTCTCCTACGAGCAGTACTTC.

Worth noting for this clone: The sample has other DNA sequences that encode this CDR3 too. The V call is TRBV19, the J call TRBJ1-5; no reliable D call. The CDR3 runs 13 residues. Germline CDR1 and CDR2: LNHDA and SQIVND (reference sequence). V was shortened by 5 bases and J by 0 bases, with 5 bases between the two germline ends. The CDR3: CASSLNSNQPQHF. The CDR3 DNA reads TGTGCCAGTAGTCTAAATAGCAATCAGCCCCAGCATTTT.